The next 25 T cell receptor beta chains were all read from a single sample in a study of blood T cell repertoires in COVID-19. The repertoire was sequenced with immunoSEQ multiplex PCR; TCRdb's copy has only in-frame clones and lacks some. The sample shows 250,000 to 300,000 clones, 89% of them seen only once. Sequencing was carried out using PBMCs or T cells enriched from blood (not recorded which). The receptors originated from a woman in her fifties or sixties who had recovered from COVID-19.

This clone was observed a few times. The chain uses TRBV9 and TRBJ2-7, with 9 bases matching TRBD1. The CDR3 spans 15 residues. The V gene's germline CDR1 is SGDLS and CDR2 YYNGEE. V lost 5 bases, J lost 5 bases, and 11 bases stayed unmatched. For the CDR3, the DNA is TGTGCCAGCAGTCTCACAGGGGGCTCGGGCCACGAGCAGTACTTC. Its protein product is CASSLTGGSGHEQYF.

CDR3 amino acids: CAWATGLDSPLHF. DNA for the CDR3: TGTGCCTGGGCGACAGGGCTGGATTCACCCCTCCACTTT. This sequence joins TRBV30 and TRBJ1-6; 7 bases agree with TRBD1. The CDR3 runs 13 residues. From germline, CDR1 is GTSNPN and CDR2 SVGIG (reference sequence). V lost 5 bases and J lost 8; bases outside the gene matches: 6.

This sequence joins TRBV30 and TRBJ1-6; D is undetermined. Per germline, CDR1 GTSNPN and CDR2 SVGIG (reference sequence). This CDR3 is built from 14 residues. Trimming cost V 3 bases and J 0 bases, with 6 bases left between them. The CDR3 protein is CAWRGSSYNSPLHF. CDR3 DNA sequence: TGTGCCTGGAGGGGGAGCTCCTATAATTCACCCCTCCACTTT. The entire variable domain, with the rest obtained from reference TRBV30 and TRBJ1-6, is as follows: SQTIHQWPATLVQPVGSPLSLECTVEGTSNPNLYWYRQAAGRGLQLLFYSVGIGQISSEVPQNLSASRPQDRQFILSSKKLLLSDSGFYLCAWRGSSYNSPLHFGNGTRLTVT.

V gene TRBV2 combines with J gene TRBJ1-2; 7 nucleotides align to TRBD1. CDR1 SNHLY and CDR2 FYNNEI come from the germline V gene. Trimming at V came to 4 bases and at J to 0 bases, leaving 2 bases not matched to a gene. The CDR3 spans 14 residues. The CDR3 here is CASSAGTANYGYTF. In nucleotides, the CDR3 is TGTGCCAGCAGTGCCGGGACAGCTAACTATGGCTACACCTTC.

The chain has TRBV9 and TRBJ2-5; 8 bases agree with TRBD1. The germline CDR1 and CDR2 sequences are SGDLS and YYNGEE. This CDR3 is 15 amino acids long. J gave up 5 bases and V 4 bases, and 10 bases lay outside the gene matches. CDR3 nucleotides: TGTGCCAGCAGCAGCCGGGACAGGCGATGGGAGACCCAGTACTTC. The encoded protein is CASSSRDRRWETQYF.

The chain recombines TRBV5-5 with TRBJ1-4, with TRBD1 as a possible D gene (5 bases). This CDR3 is built from 15 residues. The germline V gene encodes CDR1 SGHKS and CDR2 YYEKEE (reference sequence). V gave up 0 bases and J gave up 4 bases, with 10 bases separating them. The CDR3 nucleotides read TGTGCCAGCAGCTTGGTGGGGCGGATTAATGAAAAACTGTTTTTT. It is translated as CASSLVGRINEKLFF.

The V gene is TRBV12-5, the J gene TRBJ2-5; 14 positions agree with TRBD2. The CDR3 has 16 amino acids. The germline V gene has CDR1 LGHNT and CDR2 FRNRAP. The ends lost 6 bases at V and 5 bases at J; junction bases unmatched: 8. The DNA for the CDR3 is TGTGCTAGTGGCCCTTCGGGACTAGCGGGAGCTGAGACCCAGTACTTC. This codes for CASGPSGLAGAETQYF.

For this clone: This CDR3 is also generated by other DNA sequences in the sample. The rearrangement uses TRBV5-1 and TRBJ1-4, with D maybe TRBD1 (5 bases). CDR1 and CDR2 (germline): SGHRS, YFSETQ. There are 14 residues in the CDR3. Trimming removed 4 bases from V and 0 bases from J, with 7 bases in between. CDR3 sequence: CASSRDSTNEKLFF. The CDR3 DNA follows: TGCGCCAGCAGCCGGGACTCAACTAATGAAAAACTGTTTTTT.

V gene TRBV5-1 combines with J gene TRBJ1-6; possible D gene TRBD1, 5 bases. The V and J ends lost 4 bases and 0 bases respectively, with 14 bases between them. The CDR3 is made up of 17 amino acids. Per germline, CDR1 SGHRS and CDR2 YFSETQ. CDR3 residues: CASSGTGGASYNSPLHF. For the CDR3, the DNA is TGCGCCAGCAGCGGAACCGGCGGGGCCTCCTATAATTCACCCCTCCACTTT.

The chain carries TRBV24-1 and TRBJ1-2; D might be TRBD1 (5 bases). Trimming removed 9 bases at V and 4 bases at J, with 17 bases between. Per the germline V gene, CDR1 is KGHDR and CDR2 is SFDVKD. CDR3 size: 14 residues. The CDR3 nucleotides are TGTGCCACCCGGGGGTATCAGTACTGCTATGGCTACACCTTC. Protein sequence: CATRGYQYCYGYTF.

V gene TRBV19 combines with J gene TRBJ1-6; TRBD1 matches at 7 bases. Germline values: CDR1 LNHDA, CDR2 SQIVND (reference sequence). This CDR3 has 15 amino acids. The V and J ends lost 6 bases and 10 bases, in that order; junction bases with no gene match: 12. CDR3 nucleotide sequence: TGTGCCAGTAGGACCCGCGACAGGGAGGAGTCACCCCTCCACTTT. Translation gives CASRTRDREESPLHF.

This chain links TRBV11-3 with TRBJ1-2; D not resolved. Germline loops: CDR1 SGHNT, CDR2 YENEEA. The CDR3 totals 15 residues. Trimming took 5 bases from V and 0 from J, leaving 13 bases between them. The CDR3, as DNA: TGTGCCAGCAGCCCCCGGCGAGGGTCTAACTATGGCTACACCTTC. Amino acids: CASSPRRGSNYGYTF.

With regard to this clone: Other DNA sequences in this sample translate to the same CDR3. V usage is TRBV5-1 and J usage is TRBJ2-1; 10 positions agree with TRBD2. The CDR3 runs to 15 residues. Germline V gene lookup returns CDR1 SGHRS and CDR2 YFSETQ. After removal of 4 bases from V and 4 bases from J, the junction contained 5 bases not matched to a gene. CDR3 sequence: CASSLGLAAYNEQFF. Here the CDR3 DNA reads TGCGCCAGCAGCCTTGGACTAGCGGCTTACAATGAGCAGTTCTTC. Using reference TRBV5-1 and TRBJ2-1 for the parts outside the CDR3, the full variable domain is KAGVTQTPRYLIKTRGQQVTLSCSPISGHRSVSWYQQTPGQGLQFLFEYFSETQRNKGNFPGRFSGRQFSNSRSEMNVSTLELGDSALYLCASSLGLAAYNEQFFGPGTRLTVL.

The V and J genes are TRBV5-4 and TRBJ2-3, with D hard to call. Germline loops: CDR1 SGHNT, CDR2 YYREEE (reference sequence). V dropped 4 bases and J dropped 5 bases, with 8 bases sitting between them. The CDR3 has 12 amino acids. The DNA of the CDR3 is TGTGCCAGCAGCCCCATAGAAGATACGCAGTATTTT. This sequence encodes CASSPIEDTQYF. The full variable domain, its missing parts supplied by reference TRBV5-4 and TRBJ2-3, is ETGVTQSPTHLIKTRGQQVTLRCSSQSGHNTVSWYQQALGQGPQFIFQYYREEENGRGNFPPRFSGLQFPNYSSELNVNALELDDSALYLCASSPIEDTQYFGPGTRLTVL.

This clone occurred once. This chain links TRBV9 with TRBJ2-1, with no clear D. Germline V gene data show CDR1 as SGDLS and CDR2 as YYNGEE. The CDR3 sequence is 15 residues long. V lost 0 bases to trimming and J lost 5 bases, with 12 bases between them. The CDR3 here is CASSVVPAGHNEQFF. CDR3 nucleotide sequence: TGTGCCAGCAGCGTAGTTCCTGCAGGCCACAATGAGCAGTTCTTC. Variable domain in full (rest from reference TRBV9 and TRBJ2-1): DSGVTQTPKHLITATGQRVTLRCSPRSGDLSVYWYQQSLDQGLQFLIQYYNGEERAKGNILERFSAQQFPDLHSELNLSSLELGDSALYFCASSVVPAGHNEQFFGPGTRLTVL.

The rearrangement uses TRBV3-1 (or the pseudogene TRBV3-2) and TRBJ2-1; 7 nucleotides match TRBD2. V shed 0 bases and J 8 bases; nucleotides not matched to a gene: 7. Germline V gene sequence: CDR1 LGHDT, CDR2 YNNKEL (reference sequence). The CDR3 has 15 amino acids. DNA of the CDR3: TGTGCCAGCAGCCAAGATTGGACTAGTAGGGATGAGCAGTTCTTC. Translation gives CASSQDWTSRDEQFF.

V usage is TRBV25-1 and J usage is TRBJ2-3; D might be TRBD1 (6 bases). The CDR3 is made up of 15 amino acids. Germline V gene data show CDR1 as MGHDK and CDR2 as SYGVNS. Trimming stripped 4 bases from V and 2 bases from J, with 13 bases between. The chain's CDR3 is CASSAQTGLTDTQYF. In nucleotides, the CDR3 is TGTGCCAGCAGTGCCCAGACAGGCCTCACAGATACGCAGTATTTT. Drawing the rest from reference TRBV25-1 and TRBJ2-3, the complete variable domain is EADIYQTPRYLVIGTGKKITLECSQTMGHDKMYWYQQDPGMELHLIHYSYGVNSTEKGDLSSESTVSRIRTEHFPLTLESARPSHTSQYLCASSAQTGLTDTQYFGPGTRLTVL.

The chain combines TRBV20-1 with TRBJ1-6, with TRBD1 as a possible D gene (5 bases). Between the trimmed V and J ends, which lost 3 bases and 4 bases, there was a span of 10 bases. CDR1 is DFQATT and CDR2 is SNEGSKA in the germline V gene (reference sequence). The CDR3 consists of 14 residues. The CDR3 nucleotides read TGCAGTGCTAGTCCGGGGACTTATAATTCACCCCTCCACTTT. Protein product: CSASPGTYNSPLHF.

The chain recombines TRBV24-1 with TRBJ2-1; TRBD2 matches 9 bases. The CDR3 totals 17 residues. V dropped 0 bases and J dropped 6; count of bases not matched to a gene: 8. The V gene's germline CDR1 is KGHDR and CDR2 SFDVKD. DNA of the CDR3: TGTGCCACCAGTGATTTGGATTCGGGACTAGCCGGCAATGAGCAGTTCTTC. It codes for CATSDLDSGLAGNEQFF.

This clone is a singleton in its sample. V usage is TRBV29-1 and J usage is TRBJ2-1, with D uncertain. This CDR3 spans 10 amino acids. Germline lookup yields CDR1 SQVTM and CDR2 ANQGSEA. V was pared by 3 bases and J by 5 bases, with 2 bases between. In DNA, the CDR3 is TGCAGCGTTGACGACAATGAGCAGTTCTTC. It encodes CSVDDNEQFF.

This clone was picked up one time. The chain has TRBV12-3 or TRBV12-4 and TRBJ1-2; a possible D gene is TRBD1 (6 bases). There are 13 residues in the CDR3. V lost 5 bases, J lost 7 bases, and 14 bases lay in between. The chain's CDR3 is CASSPPQGGGYTF. CDR3 sequence (DNA): TGTGCCAGCAGTCCCCCACAGGGTGGTGGCTACACCTTC.

V and J are TRBV6-6 and TRBJ1-6, with a tentative D call TRBD1 (5 bases). The V end lost 0 bases, the J end lost 8 bases, and 14 bases lay between the germline ends. The germline V gene encodes CDR1 MNHNY and CDR2 SVGAGI (reference sequence). The CDR3 is 16 amino acids. CDR3 in amino acids: CASSYSTGQVYSPLHF. In nucleotides, the CDR3 is TGTGCCAGCAGTTACTCTACTGGACAAGTCTATTCACCCCTCCACTTT.

The CDR3 DNA is TGTGCCAGCAGCTTGGGCCGACGGAACTATGGCTACACCTTC. As protein: CASSLGRRNYGYTF. The chain is built from TRBV13 and TRBJ1-2; D gene uncertain. V was trimmed by 3 bases and J by 2 bases, leaving 10 bases between them. The germline CDR1 and CDR2 sequences are PRHDT and FYEKMQ (reference sequence). The CDR3 runs 14 residues.

The chain carries TRBV3-1 (or the pseudogene TRBV3-2) and TRBJ1-2; 9 positions match TRBD1. Germline V gene data show CDR1 as LGHDT and CDR2 as YNNKEL (reference sequence). This CDR3 region has 15 residues. The J segment lost 8 bases and the V segment lost 6 bases, leaving 13 bases of the junction unmatched. The CDR3 loop reads CASRPRDREALGYTF. DNA for the CDR3: TGTGCCAGCAGACCCCGGGACAGGGAGGCCCTCGGCTACACCTTC.

The genes are TRBV27 and TRBJ1-4; 8 bases map to TRBD1. This CDR3 contains 14 residues. CDR1 MNHEY and CDR2 SMNVEV come from the germline V gene (reference sequence). V dropped 7 bases and J dropped 7; count of bases not matched to a gene: 8. The CDR3 here is CASKSSRGREKLFF. The CDR3 nucleotides are TGTGCCAGCAAATCGTCCAGGGGGCGTGAAAAACTGTTTTTT.